The following is a TCR beta chain sequence with its context. This CDR3 region has 14 residues. Per the germline V gene, CDR1 is SGHVS and CDR2 is FQNEAQ. J gave up 5 bases and V 5 bases, and 6 bases lay outside the gene matches. Of the isolated RNA, all was reverse transcribed, and so the sequenced material was expressed TCRB transcripts. Assay: immunoSEQ multiplex PCR; the TCRdb copy retains only in-frame clones and omits some. The sample consists of 300,000 to 400,000 clones, less than 9.5% of them appearing once. The sample comes from a study of beta chain features in type 1 diabetes. The specimen sequenced was central memory CD4+ T cells from blood. The TCR comes from a young woman in good health. The chain employs TRBV7-8 and TRBJ2-5; 9 bases line up with TRBD1. CDR3 region: CASSARTGVETQYF. The CDR3 DNA follows: TGTGCCAGCAGCGCTCGGACAGGGGTGGAGACCCAGTACTTC.